A single sample gave rise to the 13 T cell receptor beta chains below, sequenced in a study of cytomegalovirus exposure and HLA in healthy donors. It was with 60 Vbeta and 13 Jbeta primers that the PCR ran. The protocol was immunoSEQ multiplex PCR, while the TCRdb copy is restricted to in-frame clones and leaves out a portion. The data show over 35,000 clones, about 60% seen once. The material sequenced was PBMCs. The receptors originated from a human donor in good health.

This clone was counted between two and nine times. The rearrangement joins TRBV4-1 to TRBJ1-2; the D gene is possibly TRBD1 (6 bases). This CDR3 is built from 15 residues. Germline CDR1 and CDR2: MGHRA and YSYEKL. The V gene lost 5 bases and the J gene lost 4 bases, with 17 bases spanning the gap. CDR3 sequence: CASSSGGAGIYGYTF. CDR3 coding DNA: TGCGCCAGCAGCTCGGGGGGGGCAGGGATCTATGGCTACACCTTC.

The gene calls are TRBV4-2 and TRBJ2-7; the D gene is possibly TRBD1 (5 bases). Germline V gives CDR1 LGHNA, CDR2 YNFKEQ. The CDR3 contains 14 residues. V was pared by 4 bases and J by 2 bases, with 12 bases between. In DNA, the CDR3 is TGTGCCAGCAGCCTCCTAGGGGAAGCCTACGAGCAGTACTTC. Translating it yields CASSLLGEAYEQYF.

In this sample, this clone turned up a few times. This chain links TRBV14 with TRBJ2-1; D may be TRBD1 (5 bases). The CDR3 spans 14 residues. V was pared by 3 bases and J by 4 bases, with 10 bases between. Germline lookup yields CDR1 SGHDN and CDR2 FVKESK. CDR3 residues: CASSQDTWYNEQFF. CDR3 coding DNA: TGTGCCAGCAGCCAGGACACCTGGTACAATGAGCAGTTCTTC.

The genes are TRBV29-1 and TRBJ2-3, with 10 bases matching TRBD1. The CDR3 covers 14 residues. Trimming cost V 4 bases and J 2 bases; bases outside gene matches: 3. Per germline, CDR1 SQVTM and CDR2 ANQGSEA. The CDR3 spells CSVGDRGPTDTQYF. The CDR3 bases are TGCAGCGTTGGGGACAGGGGACCCACAGATACGCAGTATTTT.

The V gene is TRBV2, the J gene TRBJ2-1; 10 bases are a match to TRBD1. Germline CDR1 reads SNHLY; CDR2 reads FYNNEI. Trimming removed 6 bases from V and 7 bases from J; junction bases left unmatched: 9. This CDR3 is 15 amino acids long. The CDR3 DNA follows: TGTGCCAGCAGCGATCGGACAGGGGGTCGGAATGAGCAGTTCTTC. Translating gives CASSDRTGGRNEQFF.

The chain uses TRBV30 and TRBJ2-3; 10 bases fit TRBD2. J lost 2 bases, V lost 2 bases, and 7 bases had no gene match. Looked up from germline, CDR1 is GTSNPN and CDR2 is SVGIG (reference sequence). This CDR3 comprises 16 residues. Written as DNA, the CDR3 is TGTGCCTGGAGTCCGACGAGCGGGGGGGCCACAGATACGCAGTATTTT. Amino acids: CAWSPTSGGATDTQYF.

The chain recombines TRBV7-7 with TRBJ2-7, with D possibly matching TRBD2 (6 bases). Germline loops: CDR1 SSHAT, CDR2 FNYEAQ (reference sequence). The length of the CDR3 is 16 residues. The germline V and J ends were trimmed by 4 bases and 2 bases, with 18 bases remaining between them. The CDR3 loop reads CASSSRAGGEPYEQYF. CDR3 in DNA: TGTGCCAGCAGCTCCCGGGCGGGCGGGGAACCCTACGAGCAGTACTTC.

This chain uses TRBV4-1 with TRBJ2-5; D is possibly TRBD1 (5 bases). From germline, CDR1 is MGHRA and CDR2 YSYEKL. The CDR3 totals 14 residues. The germline V and J ends were trimmed by 1 base and 2 bases, with 8 bases remaining between them. In DNA form, the CDR3 reads TGCGCCAGCAGCCAAGGTGGGGCACAAGAGACCCAGTACTTC. Its translation: CASSQGGAQETQYF.

This clone has more than one count but fewer than ten. The chain couples TRBV7-9 to TRBJ2-7; TRBD2 is a possible D gene (5 bases). CDR3 length: 14 residues. V gave up 5 bases and J gave up 6 bases, with 17 bases separating them. From germline, CDR1 is SEHNR and CDR2 FQNEAQ (reference sequence). The DNA for the CDR3 is TGTGCCAGCAGCCCAACCCTCAGTGGGAGCGAGCAGTACTTC. Residues: CASSPTLSGSEQYF.

V and J are TRBV7-2 and TRBJ2-4; the match to TRBD1 covers 9 bases. Germline V gene sequence: CDR1 SGHTA, CDR2 FQGNSA. The CDR3 contains 14 residues. After removal of 4 bases from V and 5 bases from J, the junction contained 3 bases not matched to a gene. The CDR3 loop is CASSSWTGENIQYF. DNA for the CDR3: TGTGCCAGCAGCTCCTGGACAGGGGAAAACATTCAGTACTTC.

The genes are TRBV29-1 and TRBJ2-3; 9 bases are a match to TRBD2. The CDR3 runs to 18 residues. Germline CDR1 SQVTM, CDR2 ANQGSEA. Trimming removed 4 bases from V and 0 bases from J; junction bases left unmatched: 14. The CDR3 sequence: CSVGGTASSGASTDTQYF. DNA for the CDR3: TGCAGCGTTGGAGGGACAGCGTCTAGCGGGGCTAGCACAGATACGCAGTATTTT.

As to this clone: Lacking the conserved final phenylalanine or tryptophan, this CDR3 likely reflects a read error. The chain employs TRBV7-2 and TRBJ1-4; a possible D gene is TRBD1 (6 bases). Trimming pared 2 bases from V and 0 bases from J, leaving 7 bases between. The germline gives CDR1 SGHTA, CDR2 FQGNSA. This CDR3 spans 15 amino acids. CDR3: CASSLNRATNEKLFV. DNA of the CDR3: TGTGCCAGCAGCTTAAACAGGGCAACTAATGAAAAACTGTTTGTT.

The CDR3 is CASMKLADTQYF. DNA of the CDR3: TGTGCCAGCATGAAACTAGCGGATACGCAGTATTTT. The chain employs TRBV2 and TRBJ2-3; 7 bases map to TRBD2. V gave up 7 bases and J gave up 6 bases; unmatched junction bases: 4. The CDR3 length is 12 residues. CDR1 is SNHLY, CDR2 FYNNEI, per germline.